Listed below are T cell receptor beta chains from one sample, sequenced in a study of CD8+CD57+ T cells in acquired aplastic anemia. Each CDR3 protein gets one entry after TCRdb re-called the reads with MiXCR. The data show 150,000 to 200,000 distinct CDR3 sequences, 47% seen once. Sequenced sample: sorted CD4+, CD8+, or CD8+CD57+ T cells (not recorded which) from PBMCs. These receptor sequences come from a human donor with aplastic anemia. Each CDR3 is given with its conserved first and last residue. Fields, in order: V gene, clone size, J gene, D gene, CDR3 DNA, CDR3 protein. A D gene is named only where the DNA matches it firmly. Clone size appears in some rows only: once, few, many, or a class for an expanded clone.

v_call: TRBV3-1
clone_size: many
j_call: TRBJ2-7
d_call: .
cdr3_nt: TGTGCCAGCAGCCGGGGTCCGGATTACGAGCAGTACTTC
cdr3_aa: CASSRGPDYEQYF

v_call: TRBV15
clone_size: .
j_call: TRBJ2-2
d_call: TRBD2
cdr3_nt: TGTGCCACCAGCAGAGAAGGGACTAGTGGCACCGGGGAGCTGTTTTTT
cdr3_aa: CATSREGTSGTGELFF

v_call: TRBV5-6
clone_size: .
j_call: TRBJ2-5
d_call: .
cdr3_nt: TGTGCCAGCAGCGTTGGAATGACAGCCAAAGAGACCCAGTACTTC
cdr3_aa: CASSVGMTAKETQYF

v_call: TRBV7-7
clone_size: .
j_call: TRBJ1-4
d_call: .
cdr3_nt: TGTGCCAGCACCCTCAATGAAAAACTGTTTTTT
cdr3_aa: CASTLNEKLFF

v_call: TRBV15
clone_size: many
j_call: TRBJ2-1
d_call: .
cdr3_nt: TGTGCCACCAGTATGCGGGCGGCCTACAATGAGCAGTTCTTC
cdr3_aa: CATSMRAAYNEQFF

v_call: TRBV7-8
clone_size: many
j_call: TRBJ2-1
d_call: TRBD2
cdr3_nt: TGTGCCAGCAGCTTAGGGGGGGGTGCTGAGCAGTTCTTC
cdr3_aa: CASSLGGGAEQFF

v_call: TRBV9
clone_size: .
j_call: TRBJ1-6
d_call: .
cdr3_nt: TGTGCCAGCAGCACTGAACAGGGTTGGTACTCACCCCTCCACTTT
cdr3_aa: CASSTEQGWYSPLHF

v_call: TRBV6-5
clone_size: .
j_call: TRBJ2-7
d_call: .
cdr3_nt: TGTGCCAGCAGTTACGTTGGGGGGGCGAGAGTCTACGAGCAGTACTTC
cdr3_aa: CASSYVGGARVYEQYF

v_call: TRBV20-1
clone_size: .
j_call: TRBJ1-5
d_call: TRBD1
cdr3_nt: TGCAGTGCTGCAAGGGGGCCCAGCAATCAGCCCCAGCATTTT
cdr3_aa: CSAARGPSNQPQHF

v_call: TRBV15
clone_size: once
j_call: TRBJ1-5
d_call: .
cdr3_nt: TGTGCCACCAGCACAACGGAGGGTCCTGGTAAGCCCCAGCATTTT
cdr3_aa: CATSTTEGPGKPQHF

v_call: TRBV7-9
clone_size: .
j_call: TRBJ2-2
d_call: .
cdr3_nt: TGTGCCAGCAGCCTCCTCGGGAGAAGAACCGGGGAGCTGTTTTTT
cdr3_aa: CASSLLGRRTGELFF

v_call: TRBV24-1
clone_size: .
j_call: TRBJ2-5
d_call: .
cdr3_nt: TGTGCCACCAGTGATTTTAGGACAAAAGAGACCCAGTACTTC
cdr3_aa: CATSDFRTKETQYF

v_call: TRBV15
clone_size: .
j_call: TRBJ2-1
d_call: .
cdr3_nt: TGTGCCACCAGCAGTGCGATTTACGCTAGCAATGAGCAGTTCTTC
cdr3_aa: CATSSAIYASNEQFF

v_call: TRBV19
clone_size: .
j_call: TRBJ1-6
d_call: .
cdr3_nt: TGTGCCAGTTCCGACACTTGGAATTCACCCCTCCACTTT
cdr3_aa: CASSDTWNSPLHF

v_call: TRBV24-1
clone_size: many
j_call: TRBJ2-5
d_call: TRBD1
cdr3_nt: TGTGCCACCAGTGAGGGACCGGGACAGAAAGAGACCCAGTACTTC
cdr3_aa: CATSEGPGQKETQYF

v_call: TRBV2
clone_size: .
j_call: TRBJ2-2
d_call: TRBD2
cdr3_nt: TGTGCCAGCAGCTCACTAGCGGGGGCCACCGGGGAGTTGTTTTTT
cdr3_aa: CASSSLAGATGELFF

v_call: TRBV11-2
clone_size: .
j_call: TRBJ2-5
d_call: TRBD2
cdr3_nt: TGTGCCAGCAGCCCCGACGGTGGGGGGGAGTCCCAGGAGACCCAGTACTTC
cdr3_aa: CASSPDGGGESQETQYF

v_call: TRBV3-1
clone_size: .
j_call: TRBJ1-2
d_call: .
cdr3_nt: TGTGCCAGCGGCCAATTCGCAGCCACCGATCCCTATGGCTACACCTTC
cdr3_aa: CASGQFAATDPYGYTF

v_call: TRBV20-1
clone_size: once
j_call: TRBJ2-5
d_call: .
cdr3_nt: TGCAGTGCCGGAGGCCTTAGGGGAGAGACCCAGTACTTC
cdr3_aa: CSAGGLRGETQYF

v_call: TRBV12-3/TRBV12-4
clone_size: .
j_call: TRBJ2-7
d_call: .
cdr3_nt: TGTGCCAGCAGTGGACCTCCACGATACGAGCAGTACTTC
cdr3_aa: CASSGPPRYEQYF

v_call: TRBV6-2/TRBV6-3
clone_size: many
j_call: TRBJ2-3
d_call: TRBD1
cdr3_nt: TGTGCCAGCAGCCTACGACAGGGGAGCACAGATACGCAGTATTTT
cdr3_aa: CASSLRQGSTDTQYF

v_call: TRBV9
clone_size: .
j_call: TRBJ1-1
d_call: .
cdr3_nt: TGTGCCAGCAGCGTAGCGATGGGCCCGAACACTGAAGCTTTCTTT
cdr3_aa: CASSVAMGPNTEAFF

v_call: TRBV19
clone_size: few
j_call: TRBJ2-1
d_call: TRBD2
cdr3_nt: TGTGCCAGTAGTCCCTTTACTAGCGGGAGCAATGAGCAGTTCTTC
cdr3_aa: CASSPFTSGSNEQFF